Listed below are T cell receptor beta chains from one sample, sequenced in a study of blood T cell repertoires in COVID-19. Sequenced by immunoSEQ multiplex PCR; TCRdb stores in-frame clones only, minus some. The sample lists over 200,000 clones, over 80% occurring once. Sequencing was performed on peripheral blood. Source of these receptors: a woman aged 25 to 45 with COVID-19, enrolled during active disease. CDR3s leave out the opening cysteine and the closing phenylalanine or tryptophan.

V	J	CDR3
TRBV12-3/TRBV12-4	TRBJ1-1	ASSLTVSAEAF
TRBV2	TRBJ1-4	ASRQQGTNEKLF
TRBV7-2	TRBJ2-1	ATRRGLDHEQF
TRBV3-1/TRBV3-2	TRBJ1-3	ASSQGTIGNTIY
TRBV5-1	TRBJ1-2	ASSLAQFYGYT
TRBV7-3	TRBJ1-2	ASSFRQGDGYT
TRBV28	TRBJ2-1	ASSSGLAGGVYNEQF
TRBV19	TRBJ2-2	ASSEQGIGELF
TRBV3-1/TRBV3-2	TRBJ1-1	ASSQVGPRGYTEAF
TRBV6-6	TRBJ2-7	ASSYSPGQGPHEQY
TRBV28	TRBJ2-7	ASRRGFSYEQY
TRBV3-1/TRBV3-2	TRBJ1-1	ASSQNFDTEAF
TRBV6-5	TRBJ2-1	ASSYGPGLAGDEQF
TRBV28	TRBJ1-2	ASSPLKDSYGYT
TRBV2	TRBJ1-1	ASSEQGGETEAF
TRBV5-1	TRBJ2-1	ASRGGGTTNEQF
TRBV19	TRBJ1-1	ASSIDRGANTEAF
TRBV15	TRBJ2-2	ATSRDTPSREGRNTGELF